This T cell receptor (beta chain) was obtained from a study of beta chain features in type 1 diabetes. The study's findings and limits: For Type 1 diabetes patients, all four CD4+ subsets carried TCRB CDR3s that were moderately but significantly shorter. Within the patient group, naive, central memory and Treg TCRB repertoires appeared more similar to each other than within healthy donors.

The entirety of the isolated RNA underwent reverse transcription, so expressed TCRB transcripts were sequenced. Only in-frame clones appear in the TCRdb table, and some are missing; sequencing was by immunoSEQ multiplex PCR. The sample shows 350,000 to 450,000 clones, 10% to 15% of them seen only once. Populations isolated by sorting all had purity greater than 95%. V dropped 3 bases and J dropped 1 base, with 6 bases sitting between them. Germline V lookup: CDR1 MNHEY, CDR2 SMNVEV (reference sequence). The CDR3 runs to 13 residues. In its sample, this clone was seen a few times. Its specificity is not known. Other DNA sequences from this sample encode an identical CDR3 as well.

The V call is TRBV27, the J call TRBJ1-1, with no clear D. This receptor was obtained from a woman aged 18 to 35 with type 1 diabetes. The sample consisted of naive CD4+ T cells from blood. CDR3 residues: CASSFPGNTEAFF. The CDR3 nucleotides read TGTGCCAGCAGTTTTCCAGGGAACACTGAAGCTTTCTTT.